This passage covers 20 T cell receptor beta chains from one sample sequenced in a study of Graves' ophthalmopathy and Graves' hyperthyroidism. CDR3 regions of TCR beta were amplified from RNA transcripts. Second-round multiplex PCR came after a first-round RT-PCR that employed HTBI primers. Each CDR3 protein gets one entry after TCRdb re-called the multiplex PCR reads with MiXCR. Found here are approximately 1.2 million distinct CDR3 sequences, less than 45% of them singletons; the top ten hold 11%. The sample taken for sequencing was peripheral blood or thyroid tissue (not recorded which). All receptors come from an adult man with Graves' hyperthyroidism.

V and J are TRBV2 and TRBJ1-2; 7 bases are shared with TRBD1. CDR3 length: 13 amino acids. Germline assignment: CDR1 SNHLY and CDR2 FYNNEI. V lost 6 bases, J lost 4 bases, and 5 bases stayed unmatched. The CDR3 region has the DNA TGTGCCAGCAGAGAGGGACAGATCTATGGCTACACCTTC. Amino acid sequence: CASREGQIYGYTF.

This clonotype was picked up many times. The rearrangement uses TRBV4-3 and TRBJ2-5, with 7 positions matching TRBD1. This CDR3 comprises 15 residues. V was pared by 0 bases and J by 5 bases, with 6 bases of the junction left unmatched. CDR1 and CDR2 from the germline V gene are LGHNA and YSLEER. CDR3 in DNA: TGCGCCAGCAGCCAAGATAGAGACAGGGTTGAGACCCAGTACTTC. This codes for CASSQDRDRVETQYF.

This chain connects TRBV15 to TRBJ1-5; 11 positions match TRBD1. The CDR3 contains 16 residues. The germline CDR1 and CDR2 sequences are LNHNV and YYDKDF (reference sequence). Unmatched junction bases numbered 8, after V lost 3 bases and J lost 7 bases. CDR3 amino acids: CATSSLGQGAGQPQHF. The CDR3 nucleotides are TGTGCCACCAGCAGCCTCGGACAGGGGGCGGGCCAGCCCCAGCATTTT.

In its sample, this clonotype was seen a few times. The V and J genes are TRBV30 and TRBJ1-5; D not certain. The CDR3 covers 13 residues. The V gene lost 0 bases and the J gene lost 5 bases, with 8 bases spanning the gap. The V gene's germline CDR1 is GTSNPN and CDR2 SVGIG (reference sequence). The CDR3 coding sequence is TGTGCCTGGAGTGTACGTGAAGATCAGCCCCAGCATTTT. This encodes CAWSVREDQPQHF.

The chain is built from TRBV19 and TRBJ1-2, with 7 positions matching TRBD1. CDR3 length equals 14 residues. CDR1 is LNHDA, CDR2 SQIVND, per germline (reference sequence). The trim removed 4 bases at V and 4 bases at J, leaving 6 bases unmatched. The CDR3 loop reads CASSTWTGSYGYTF. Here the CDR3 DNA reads TGTGCCAGTAGTACTTGGACAGGTAGCTATGGCTACACCTTC.

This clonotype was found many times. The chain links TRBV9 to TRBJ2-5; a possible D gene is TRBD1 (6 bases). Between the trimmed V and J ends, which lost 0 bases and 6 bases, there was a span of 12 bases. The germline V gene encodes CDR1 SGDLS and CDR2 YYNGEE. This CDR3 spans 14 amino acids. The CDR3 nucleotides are TGTGCCAGCAGCGTAGATCCAGGGGTAAAGACCCAGTACTTC. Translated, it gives CASSVDPGVKTQYF. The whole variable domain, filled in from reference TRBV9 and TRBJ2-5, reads DSGVTQTPKHLITATGQRVTLRCSPRSGDLSVYWYQQSLDQGLQFLIQYYNGEERAKGNILERFSAQQFPDLHSELNLSSLELGDSALYFCASSVDPGVKTQYFGPGTRLLVL.

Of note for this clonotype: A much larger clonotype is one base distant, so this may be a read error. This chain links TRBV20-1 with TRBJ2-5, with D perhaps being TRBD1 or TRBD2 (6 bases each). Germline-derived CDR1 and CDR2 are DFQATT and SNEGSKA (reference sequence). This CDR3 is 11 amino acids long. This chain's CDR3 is CTPRGVGTQYF. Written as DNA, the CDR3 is TGCACCCCGAGGGGGGTCGGGACCCAGTACTTC.

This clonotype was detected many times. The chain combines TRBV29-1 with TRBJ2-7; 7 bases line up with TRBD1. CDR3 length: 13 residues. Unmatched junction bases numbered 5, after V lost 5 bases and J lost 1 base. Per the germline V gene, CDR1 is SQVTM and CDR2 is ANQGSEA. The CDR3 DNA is TGCAGCGTTTACCGACAGGGATCCTACGAGCAGTACTTC. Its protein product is CSVYRQGSYEQYF.

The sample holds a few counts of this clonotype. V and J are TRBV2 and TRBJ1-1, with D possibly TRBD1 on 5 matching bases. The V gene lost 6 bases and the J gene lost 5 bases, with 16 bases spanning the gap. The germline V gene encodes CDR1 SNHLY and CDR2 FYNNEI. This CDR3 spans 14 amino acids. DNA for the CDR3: TGTGCCAGCAGCGACCTGGGGGGTTCTACTGAAGCTTTCTTT. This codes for CASSDLGGSTEAFF. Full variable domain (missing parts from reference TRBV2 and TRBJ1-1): EPEVTQTPSHQVTQMGQEVILRCVPISNHLYFYWYRQILGQKVEFLVSFYNNEISEKSEIFDDQFSVERPDGSNFTLKIRSTKLEDSAMYFCASSDLGGSTEAFFGQGTRLTVV.

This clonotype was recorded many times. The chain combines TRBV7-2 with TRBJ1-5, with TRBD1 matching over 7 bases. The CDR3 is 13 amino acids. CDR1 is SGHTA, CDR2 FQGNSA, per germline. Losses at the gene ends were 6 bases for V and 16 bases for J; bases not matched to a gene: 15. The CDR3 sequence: CASSKWKGAPEHF. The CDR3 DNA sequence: TGTGCCAGCAGTAAATGGAAGGGGGCCCCCGAACATTTT.

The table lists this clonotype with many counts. The CDR3 nucleotides read TGTGCCAGCAGCGCCTCCGGGGAGCTGTTTTTT. Protein product: CASSASGELFF. The V call is TRBV9, the J call TRBJ2-2, with D unclear. The CDR3 contains 11 residues. Between the trimmed V and J ends, which lost 3 bases and 6 bases, there was a span of 3 bases. The V gene's germline CDR1 is SGDLS and CDR2 YYNGEE.

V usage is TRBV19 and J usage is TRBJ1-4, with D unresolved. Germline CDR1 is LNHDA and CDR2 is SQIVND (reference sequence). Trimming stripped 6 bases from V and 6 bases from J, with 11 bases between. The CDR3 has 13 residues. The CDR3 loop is CASRGLLDEKLFF. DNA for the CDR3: TGTGCCAGTAGAGGACTTCTAGATGAAAAACTGTTTTTT.

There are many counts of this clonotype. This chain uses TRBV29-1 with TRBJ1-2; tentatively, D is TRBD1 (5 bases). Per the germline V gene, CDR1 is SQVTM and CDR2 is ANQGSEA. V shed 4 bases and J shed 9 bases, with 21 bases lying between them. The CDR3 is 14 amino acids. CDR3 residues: CSVVFGDRSGSYTF. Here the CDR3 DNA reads TGCAGCGTTGTTTTCGGGGACCGGAGCGGTAGCTACACCTTC.

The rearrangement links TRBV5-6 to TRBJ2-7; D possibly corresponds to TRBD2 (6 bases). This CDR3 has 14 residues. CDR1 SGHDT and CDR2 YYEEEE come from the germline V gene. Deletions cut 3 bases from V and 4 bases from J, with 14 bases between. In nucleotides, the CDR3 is TGTGCCAGCAGCTATCCGGGAGAGGGGTACGAGCAGTACTTC. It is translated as CASSYPGEGYEQYF.

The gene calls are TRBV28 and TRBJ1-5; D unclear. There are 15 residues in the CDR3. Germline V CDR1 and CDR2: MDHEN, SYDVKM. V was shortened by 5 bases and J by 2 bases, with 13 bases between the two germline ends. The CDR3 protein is CASSPPGRGNQPQHF. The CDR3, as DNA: TGTGCCAGCAGTCCCCCGGGGAGGGGCAATCAGCCCCAGCATTTT.

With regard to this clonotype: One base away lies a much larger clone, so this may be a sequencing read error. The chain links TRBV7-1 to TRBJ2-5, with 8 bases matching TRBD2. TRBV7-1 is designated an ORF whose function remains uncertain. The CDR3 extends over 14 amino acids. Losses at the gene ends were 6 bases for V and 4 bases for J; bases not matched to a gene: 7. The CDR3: CASRPGLDIETQYF. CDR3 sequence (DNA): TGTGCCAGCAGACCGGGACTAGATATAGAGACCCAGTACTTC.

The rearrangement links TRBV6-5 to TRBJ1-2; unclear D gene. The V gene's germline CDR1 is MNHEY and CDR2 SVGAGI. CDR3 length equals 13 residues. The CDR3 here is CAVGAGPNYGYTF. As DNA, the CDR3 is TGTGCGGTGGGCGCGGGCCCAAACTATGGCTACACCTTC.

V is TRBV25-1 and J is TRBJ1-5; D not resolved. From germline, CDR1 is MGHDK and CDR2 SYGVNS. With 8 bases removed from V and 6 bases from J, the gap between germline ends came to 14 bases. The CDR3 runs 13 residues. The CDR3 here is CASLALPGQPQHF. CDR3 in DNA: TGTGCCAGCTTAGCCTTACCCGGTCAGCCCCAGCATTTT.

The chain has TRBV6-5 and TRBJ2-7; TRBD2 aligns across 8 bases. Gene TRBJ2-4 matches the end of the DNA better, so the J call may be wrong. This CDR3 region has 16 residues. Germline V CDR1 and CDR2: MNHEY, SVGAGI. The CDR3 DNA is TGTGCCAGCAGTTACGGCGGGGGGCTAGCCAAAAACATTCAGTACTTC. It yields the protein CASSYGGGLAKNIQYF.

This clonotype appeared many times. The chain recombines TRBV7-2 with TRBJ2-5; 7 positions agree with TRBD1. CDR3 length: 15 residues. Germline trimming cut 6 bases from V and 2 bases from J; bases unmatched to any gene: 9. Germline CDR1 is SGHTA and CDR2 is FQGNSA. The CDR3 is CASSPGQNFQETQYF. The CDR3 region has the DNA TGTGCCAGCAGTCCGGGACAGAACTTTCAAGAGACCCAGTACTTC. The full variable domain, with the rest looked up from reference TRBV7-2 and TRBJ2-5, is GAGVSQSPSNKVTEKGKDVELRCDPISGHTALYWYRQSLGQGLEFLIYFQGNSAPDKSGLPSDRFSAERTGGSVSTLTIQRTQQEDSAVYLCASSPGQNFQETQYFGPGTRLLVL.